One and the same sample provided the 28 T cell receptor beta chains below, sequenced in a study of blood T cell repertoires in COVID-19. This table comes from immunoSEQ multiplex PCR, and its TCRdb copy is limited to in-frame clones, with some not included. Counted here are 350,000 to 550,000 clones, roughly nine tenths occurring once; the ten biggest clones make up more than 0.95%. Sequencing input: PBMCs or T cells enriched from blood (not recorded which). Every receptor here comes from a man under 40 who had recovered from COVID-19.

This chain uses TRBV7-8 with TRBJ1-2; no reliable D call. The CDR3 is 15 amino acids. V gave up 2 bases and J gave up 7 bases, with 17 bases separating them. The germline CDR1 and CDR2 sequences are SGHVS and FQNEAQ. CDR3 DNA: TGTGCCAGCAGCTTACTAGGTCCGAGGGAAGGTGGCTACACCTTC. Protein product: CASSLLGPREGGYTF.

This clone was detected a few times. The V gene is TRBV24-1, the J gene TRBJ1-5; no reliable D call. Germline V CDR1 and CDR2: KGHDR, SFDVKD. V gave up 9 bases and J gave up 4 bases, with 12 bases separating them. The CDR3 extends over 13 amino acids. The CDR3 DNA reads as TGTGCCACCCCAGGTGGATTAAATCAGCCCCAGCATTTT. This encodes CATPGGLNQPQHF.

The chain uses TRBV3-1 (or the pseudogene TRBV3-2) and TRBJ1-5; TRBD1 might be the D (6 bases). The germline V gene has CDR1 LGHDT and CDR2 YNNKEL (reference sequence). The V gene lost 2 bases and the J gene lost 0 bases, with 8 bases spanning the gap. The length of the CDR3 is 15 residues. CDR3 protein: CASSQSDSSNQPQHF. The CDR3 bases are TGTGCCAGCAGCCAATCGGACAGTAGCAATCAGCCCCAGCATTTT.

The chain carries TRBV24-1 and TRBJ2-7, with D unresolved. Germline values: CDR1 KGHDR, CDR2 SFDVKD. This CDR3 is built from 13 residues. Deletions cut 2 bases from V and 6 bases from J, with 10 bases between. The CDR3 spells CATSDSMRFEQYF. CDR3 nucleotides: TGTGCCACCAGTGATTCCATGAGGTTCGAGCAGTACTTC.

The chain couples TRBV28 to TRBJ1-5, with D perhaps TRBD1 (6 bases). V dropped 9 bases and J dropped 4 bases, with 13 bases sitting between them. The CDR3 extends over 13 amino acids. Per the germline V gene, CDR1 is MDHEN and CDR2 is SYDVKM. As DNA, the CDR3 is TGTGCCAGTAGGACAGCGGGGAATCAGCCCCAGCATTTT. Its translation is CASRTAGNQPQHF.

The chain couples TRBV7-9 to TRBJ1-5; 7 nucleotides line up with TRBD1. CDR3 length equals 15 residues. Germline V CDR1 and CDR2: SEHNR, FQNEAQ (reference sequence). V shed 4 bases, J shed 2 bases, and the junction held 5 bases outside the gene matches. The CDR3 here is CASSSGQAGNQPQHF. In DNA, the CDR3 is TGTGCCAGCAGCTCTGGACAGGCCGGCAATCAGCCCCAGCATTTT.

The sample holds one count of this clone. The CDR3: CASSIREMVYEQFF. The CDR3 DNA is TGTGCCAGTAGTATTCGGGAGATGGTGTACGAGCAGTTCTTC. This sequence joins TRBV19 and TRBJ2-1; possibly TRBD2 for D (6 bases). V was clipped by 3 bases and J by 10 bases, with 16 bases between them. The CDR3 contains 14 residues. The germline V gene encodes CDR1 LNHDA and CDR2 SQIVND (reference sequence).

V usage is TRBV18 and J usage is TRBJ1-4, with 10 nucleotides matching TRBD1. CDR3 length: 16 amino acids. V gave up 5 bases and J gave up 6 bases; unmatched junction bases: 9. Germline CDR1 KGHSH, CDR2 LQKENI. CDR3 sequence reads: CASSETGGVSDEKLFF. For the CDR3, the DNA is TGTGCCAGCTCAGAGACAGGGGGCGTCTCGGATGAAAAACTGTTTTTT.

As DNA, the CDR3 is TGTGCCAGCAGCTTAGGGGGCCCTAGTGAGCAGTACTTC. Its translation is CASSLGGPSEQYF. This chain links TRBV11-2 with TRBJ2-7; D might be TRBD1 (5 bases). Per the germline V gene, CDR1 is SGHAT and CDR2 is FQNNGV. With 1 base removed from V and 7 bases from J, the gap between germline ends came to 11 bases. The CDR3 loop spans 13 amino acids.

Ten or more counts support this clone. The gene calls are TRBV27 and TRBJ2-1, with no clear D. V was cut by 6 bases and J by 8 bases, with 17 bases left in between. CDR1 and CDR2 from the germline V gene are MNHEY and SMNVEV (reference sequence). There are 14 residues in the CDR3. The DNA of the CDR3 is TGTGCCAGCAGCCGCCTCCCCCTAAGCGATGAGCAGTTCTTC. Translated: CASSRLPLSDEQFF.

This chain uses TRBV3-1 (or the pseudogene TRBV3-2) with TRBJ2-1; 10 bases fit TRBD2. J lost 0 bases, V lost 0 bases, and 2 bases had no gene match. The CDR3 loop spans 17 amino acids. Germline V gene lookup returns CDR1 LGHDT and CDR2 YNNKEL (reference sequence). CDR3 protein: CASSQEPSGSSYNEQFF. DNA of the CDR3: TGTGCCAGCAGCCAAGAGCCTAGCGGGAGCTCCTACAATGAGCAGTTCTTC.

V gene TRBV28 combines with J gene TRBJ2-4; D possibly corresponds to TRBD1 (8 bases). CDR1 is MDHEN, CDR2 SYDVKM, per germline. CDR3 length: 17 residues. V lost 5 bases and J 8 bases, leaving 25 bases between the germline ends. The CDR3 nucleotides read TGTGCCAGCAGTGTATTTACAGGGGGGGATCTGGGTGACATTCAGTACTTC. This translates into CASSVFTGGDLGDIQYF.

The rearrangement joins TRBV28 to TRBJ2-7, with 11 bases identical to TRBD2. J gave up 7 bases and V 4 bases, and 9 bases lay outside the gene matches. This CDR3 is 15 amino acids long. Germline CDR1 is MDHEN and CDR2 is SYDVKM. The CDR3 DNA reads as TGTGCCAGCAGTTCCCAACTAGCGGGAGTGTGGGAGCAGTACTTC. The encoded protein is CASSSQLAGVWEQYF.

The rearrangement links TRBV11-2 to TRBJ1-1; D is uncertain. V was shortened by 0 bases and J by 1 base, with 12 bases between the two germline ends. Germline CDR1 is SGHAT and CDR2 is FQNNGV. CDR3 size: 16 residues. The CDR3 nucleotides are TGTGCCAGCAGCTTAGATTTGGGCAGTGGGAACACTGAAGCTTTCTTT. It yields the protein CASSLDLGSGNTEAFF.

Only one count was recorded for this clone. V usage is TRBV6-5 and J usage is TRBJ2-7; TRBD1 might be the D (6 bases). The CDR3 covers 15 residues. In germline, CDR1 is MNHEY, CDR2 SVGAGI. V was cut by 2 bases and J by 0 bases, with 11 bases left in between. The CDR3 nucleotides read TGTGCCAGCAGTTACGGGGGCGGAGGCTCCTACGAGCAGTACTTC. Translated, it gives CASSYGGGGSYEQYF.

A remark on this clone: This same CDR3 is encoded by further DNA sequences in the sample. The chain couples TRBV5-1 to TRBJ2-7; 10 bases match TRBD1. V trimming: 3 bases; J trimming: 2 bases; junction bases outside the gene matches: 2. The CDR3 has 14 amino acids. Germline loops: CDR1 SGHRS, CDR2 YFSETQ. CDR3 sequence: CASSSGQGAYEQYF. In DNA form, the CDR3 reads TGCGCCAGCAGCTCCGGACAGGGGGCCTACGAGCAGTACTTC.

The rearrangement uses TRBV20-1 and TRBJ2-7, with D perhaps matching TRBD1 (6 bases). The V and J ends lost 6 bases and 4 bases respectively, with 10 bases between them. Germline V gene sequence: CDR1 DFQATT, CDR2 SNEGSKA (reference sequence). The CDR3 is 11 residues long. CDR3 loop: CSAVRGYEQYF. CDR3 nucleotides: TGCAGTGCGGTCAGGGGATACGAGCAGTACTTC.

The chain combines TRBV6-5 with TRBJ2-5, with 10 positions matching TRBD1. Germline-derived CDR1 and CDR2 are MNHEY and SVGAGI. The V segment lost 6 bases and the J segment 6 bases; nucleotides outside the gene matches: 1. The CDR3 is 12 amino acids. The CDR3: CASRGQGKTQYF. Written as DNA, the CDR3 is TGTGCCAGCAGGGGACAGGGGAAGACCCAGTACTTC.

This chain joins TRBV9 and TRBJ2-1, with D tentatively TRBD2 (5 bases). There are 15 residues in the CDR3. Trimming left V 3 bases short and J 2 bases short, with 12 bases between. Germline V gives CDR1 SGDLS, CDR2 YYNGEE. The CDR3 DNA reads as TGTGCCAGCAGCGGGAGCGGAGGCGCCTACAATGAGCAGTTCTTC. Its protein is CASSGSGGAYNEQFF.

The chain employs TRBV18 and TRBJ2-5, with D unresolved. Trimming left V 2 bases short and J 1 base short, with 8 bases between. In germline, CDR1 is KGHSH, CDR2 LQKENI. The CDR3 covers 14 residues. DNA of the CDR3: TGTGCCAGCTCACCAGGCGGCAGCCAAGAGACCCAGTACTTC. Translation gives CASSPGGSQETQYF.

The chain recombines TRBV7-2 with TRBJ2-3; maybe TRBD2 (7 bases). Between the trimmed V and J ends, which lost 6 bases and 4 bases, there was a span of 17 bases. Germline CDR1 SGHTA, CDR2 FQGNSA. The CDR3 has 15 amino acids. CDR3 sequence: CASRLGGENPDTQYF. The CDR3 nucleotides are TGTGCCAGCAGACTAGGGGGGGAAAATCCAGATACGCAGTATTTT.

This chain's CDR3 is CASGTGHSYTF. Written as DNA, the CDR3 is TGTGCCAGCGGGACAGGGCACAGCTACACCTTC. The chain combines TRBV6-6 with TRBJ1-2; the match to TRBD1 covers 9 bases. Per the germline V gene, CDR1 is MNHNY and CDR2 is SVGAGI (reference sequence). Trimming cost V 8 bases and J 9 bases; bases outside gene matches: 4. This CDR3 comprises 11 residues.

This chain connects TRBV7-9 to TRBJ2-5; tentative D call: TRBD1 (6 bases). V lost 1 base, J lost 2 bases, and 11 bases lay in between. CDR1 SEHNR and CDR2 FQNEAQ come from the germline V gene (reference sequence). The CDR3 has 15 amino acids. CDR3 DNA sequence: TGTGCCAGCAGCTTAGAGGACAGATCGCAAGAGACCCAGTACTTC. Its translation: CASSLEDRSQETQYF.

The chain employs TRBV9 and TRBJ2-3, with 9 bases aligning to TRBD2. The germline gives CDR1 SGDLS, CDR2 YYNGEE. The CDR3 runs to 15 residues. V was pared by 0 bases and J by 5 bases, with 4 bases of the junction left unmatched. The CDR3 nucleotides read TGTGCCAGCAGCGTAGGTCGAGCGGGAGGAGATACGCAGTATTTT. It is translated as CASSVGRAGGDTQYF.

This chain uses TRBV24-1 with TRBJ1-1, with 7 bases that match TRBD1. The CDR3 is 16 amino acids. The V gene end was trimmed by 5 bases and the J gene end by 0 bases; junction bases not matched to a gene: 8. CDR1 is KGHDR, CDR2 SFDVKD, per germline. This chain's CDR3 is CATSGPGQIMNTEAFF. Written as DNA, the CDR3 is TGTGCCACCAGTGGGCCGGGACAGATCATGAACACTGAAGCTTTCTTT.

V usage is TRBV30 and J usage is TRBJ2-3; D gene ambiguous. Trimming stripped 0 bases from V and 5 bases from J, with 3 bases between. Per the germline V gene, CDR1 is GTSNPN and CDR2 is SVGIG (reference sequence). The CDR3 has 11 residues. DNA for the CDR3: TGTGCCTGGAGTGTCCTAGATACGCAGTATTTT. It translates to CAWSVLDTQYF.

This clone was observed a single time. The CDR3 sequence: CAIRAAPTDGYTF. DNA for the CDR3: TGTGCCATCAGGGCCGCCCCGACAGATGGCTACACCTTC. The J gene is TRBJ1-2, the V gene TRBV10-3; possible D gene TRBD1, 5 bases. V lost 6 bases and J lost 6, with 14 bases in between. Germline V gives CDR1 ENHRY, CDR2 SYGVKD. This CDR3 spans 13 amino acids.

This clone was picked up a small number of times. The chain joins TRBV5-5 to TRBJ1-2, with 7 bases matching TRBD1. The CDR3 covers 14 residues. V trimming: 3 bases; J trimming: 4 bases; junction bases outside the gene matches: 6. Germline lookup yields CDR1 SGHKS and CDR2 YYEKEE (reference sequence). Here the CDR3 DNA reads TGTGCCAGCAGCTCCGGGACAGACGGCTATGGCTACACCTTC. Amino acids: CASSSGTDGYGYTF.